The T cell receptor (beta chain) under discussion was sequenced for a study of response to subunit inactivated influenza vaccine. TCRdb reanalysed the RT-PCR reads using MiXCR and keeps one entry per CDR3 protein. The table records 150,000 to 200,000 distinct CDR3 sequences, roughly 12% of them present only once. This CDR3 has 15 amino acids. V was pared by 1 base and J by 3 bases, with 13 bases between. This clonotype has only a few counts. These records were also assigned to another study, of T cells expressing NK-cell markers. That paper states: UMIs accompanied the 5'RACE template switching by which TCR beta cDNA was made.

The sample in question was CD8+ T cells sorted from PBMCs, obtained approximately 13 days after vaccination. The TCR was taken from a man aged 45-65 years who received an inactivated influenza vaccine. The chain carries TRBV12-3 or TRBV12-4 and TRBJ2-7; D not certain. This CDR3 is CASSLVGQEDYEQYF. The CDR3 coding sequence is TGTGCCAGCAGTTTAGTGGGTCAGGAAGACTACGAGCAGTACTTC.